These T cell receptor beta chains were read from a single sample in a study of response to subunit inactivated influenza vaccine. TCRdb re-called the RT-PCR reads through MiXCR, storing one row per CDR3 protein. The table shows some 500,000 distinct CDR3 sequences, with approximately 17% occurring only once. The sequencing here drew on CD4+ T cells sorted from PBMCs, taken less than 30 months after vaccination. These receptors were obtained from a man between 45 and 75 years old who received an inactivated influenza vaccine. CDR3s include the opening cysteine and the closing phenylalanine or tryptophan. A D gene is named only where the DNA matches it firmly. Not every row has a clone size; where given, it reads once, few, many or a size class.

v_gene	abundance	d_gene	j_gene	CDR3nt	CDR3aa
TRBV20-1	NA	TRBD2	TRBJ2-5	TGCAGTGCTAGACATGGTAGCGGGGTGTCAGAGACCCAGTACTTC	CSARHGSGVSETQYF
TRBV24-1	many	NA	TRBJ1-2	TGTGCCACCTACAGCATTTCCGATGGCTACACCTTC	CATYSISDGYTF
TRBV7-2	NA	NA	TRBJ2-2	TGTGCCAGCAGCTTACCAGGGGCAGCGAACACCGGGGAGCTGTTTTTT	CASSLPGAANTGELFF
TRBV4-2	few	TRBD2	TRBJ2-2	TGTGCCAGCAGCTACCGACTAGCGGGGGGAACCGGGGAGCTGTTTTTT	CASSYRLAGGTGELFF
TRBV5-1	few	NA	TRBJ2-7	TGCGCCAGCAGCGTCCGGGACGGACCCTACGAGCAGTACTTC	CASSVRDGPYEQYF
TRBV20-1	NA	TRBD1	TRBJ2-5	TGCAGTGCTAGCCCCCCATTCGGGACAGGTTTCCAAGAGACCCAGTACTTC	CSASPPFGTGFQETQYF
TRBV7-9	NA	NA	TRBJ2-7	TGTGCCAGCAGGCCGGGAGCGAATGACTACGAGCAGTACTTC	CASRPGANDYEQYF
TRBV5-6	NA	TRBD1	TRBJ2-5	TGTGCCAGCAGCGGCAGGACAGGGGTCCAAGAGACCCAGTACTTC	CASSGRTGVQETQYF
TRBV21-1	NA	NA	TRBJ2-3	TGTGCCAGCAGCAAAGCCTCGTATAGCTTGGTCACAGATACGCAGTATTTT	CASSKASYSLVTDTQYF
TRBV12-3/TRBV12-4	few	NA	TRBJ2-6	TGTGCCGTCGTCTTGGGAGGGGCCAACGTCCTGACTTTC	CAVVLGGANVLTF
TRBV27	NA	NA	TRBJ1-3	TGTGCCAGCAGTTTATCTTATGGTGAAAACACCATATATTTT	CASSLSYGENTIYF
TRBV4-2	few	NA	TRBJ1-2	TGTGCCAGCAGCCAATTCCCCGACTCAACAGGGAGCTATGGCTACACCTTC	CASSQFPDSTGSYGYTF
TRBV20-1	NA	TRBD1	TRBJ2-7	TGCAGTGCTAGAGATCCAGGGACAGGGTCCGACGAGCAGTACTTC	CSARDPGTGSDEQYF
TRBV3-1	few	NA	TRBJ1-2	TGTGCCAGCAGCCAAGGACAGCTTAACTATGGCTACACCTTC	CASSQGQLNYGYTF
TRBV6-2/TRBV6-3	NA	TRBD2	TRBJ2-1	TGTGCCAGCAGTTACGGGGGGACTAGAGTAAGGGAGCAGTTCTTC	CASSYGGTRVREQFF
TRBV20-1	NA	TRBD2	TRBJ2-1	TGCAGTGCCCTAAAGCGGGAGGAGAATGAGCAGTTCTTC	CSALKREENEQFF
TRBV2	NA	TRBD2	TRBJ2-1	TGTGCCAGCAGTGAAGAGACTAGCGGGGTAGTCGGGCAGTTCTTC	CASSEETSGVVGQFF
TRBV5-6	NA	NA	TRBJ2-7	TGTGCCAGCAGCTTCCGGGACAATGGCTATCGAACGACTCGTTACGAGCAGTACTTC	CASSFRDNGYRTTRYEQYF
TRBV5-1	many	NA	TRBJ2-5	TGCGCCAGCAGCTTGAAAGGGCCAACTATCGCAGAGACCCAGTACTTC	CASSLKGPTIAETQYF
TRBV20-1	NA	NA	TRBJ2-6	TGCAGTGCAGCAACCTTAGTGGGGCAGTACTCTGGGGCCAACGTCCTGACTTTC	CSAATLVGQYSGANVLTF
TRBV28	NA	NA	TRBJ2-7	TGTGCCAGCAGTTTATCGACAGTGAGGTACGAGCAGTACTTC	CASSLSTVRYEQYF
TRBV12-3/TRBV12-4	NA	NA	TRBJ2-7	TGTGCCAGCAGTTTTTGGGAGTACGAGCAGTACTTC	CASSFWEYEQYF
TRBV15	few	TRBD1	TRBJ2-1	TGTGCCACCAGCAGAGATCCGAGGGACAGAGAGCAGTTCTTC	CATSRDPRDREQFF
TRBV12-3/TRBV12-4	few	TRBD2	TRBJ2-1	TGTGCCAGCAGTTTAGAACTAGCGGGGGCTGAGCAGTTCTTC	CASSLELAGAEQFF
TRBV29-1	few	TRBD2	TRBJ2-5	TGCAGCGTTGTACGGTGGATTAGCGGGGGGGCCCAAGAGACCCAGTACTTC	CSVVRWISGGAQETQYF
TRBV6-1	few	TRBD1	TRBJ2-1	TGTGCCAGCAGTGATCCAGGGGGCGTTCGATGGAATGAGCAGTTCTTC	CASSDPGGVRWNEQFF
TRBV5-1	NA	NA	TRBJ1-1	TGCGCCAGCAGCCCGGGACTGCAGACTGAAGCTTTCTTT	CASSPGLQTEAFF
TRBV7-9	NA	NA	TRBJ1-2	TGTGCCAGCAGCTTAGCGGGGGGAGTCCCGGGCTACACCTTC	CASSLAGGVPGYTF
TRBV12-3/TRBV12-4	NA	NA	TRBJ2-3	TGTGCCAGCAGTTTACGCAGGATGAGGGCAGATACGCAGTATTTT	CASSLRRMRADTQYF
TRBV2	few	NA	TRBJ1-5	TGTGCCAGCAGTGAAGCCACGGGGAGGCGTTCCAATCAGCCCCAGCATTTT	CASSEATGRRSNQPQHF
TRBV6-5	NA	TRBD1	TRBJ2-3	TGTGCCAGCAGTTACCGAGGGACAGCTACAGATACGCAGTATTTT	CASSYRGTATDTQYF
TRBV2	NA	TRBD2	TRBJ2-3	TGTGCCAGCAGTGGGGGACTAGCGGGAGAATCAGATACGCAGTATTTT	CASSGGLAGESDTQYF
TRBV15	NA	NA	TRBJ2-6	NA	CATSSTSGRRSGANVLTF
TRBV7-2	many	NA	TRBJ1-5	TGTGCCAGCAGCTCTTTCGGGGTTAGCAATCAGCCCCAGCATTTT	CASSSFGVSNQPQHF
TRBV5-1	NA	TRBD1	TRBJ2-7	TGCGCCAGCAGCTTGGGGACAGGGGTGACCTACGAGCAGTACTTC	CASSLGTGVTYEQYF
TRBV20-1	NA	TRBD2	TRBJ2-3	TGCAGTGCCCGGGAGGGCAGCCGCACAGATACGCAGTATTTT	CSAREGSRTDTQYF
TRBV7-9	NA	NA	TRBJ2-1	TGTGCCAGCAGCCGTAACGGGGGGCTGACAAATGAGCAGTTCTTC	CASSRNGGLTNEQFF
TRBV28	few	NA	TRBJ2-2	TGTGCCAGCAGCCCCGGTAACGCGAACACCGGGGAGCTGTTTTTT	CASSPGNANTGELFF
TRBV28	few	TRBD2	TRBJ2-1	TGTGCCAGCAATTCCGGGACTAGGTTAGGCAATGAGCAGTTCTTC	CASNSGTRLGNEQFF
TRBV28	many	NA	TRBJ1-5	TGTGCCAGCAGTTTTCAGGGAAATCAGCCCCAGCATTTT	CASSFQGNQPQHF
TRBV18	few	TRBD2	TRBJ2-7	TGTGCCAGCTCACCACCGTGGGGGGGTCGGTACGAGCAGTACTTC	CASSPPWGGRYEQYF
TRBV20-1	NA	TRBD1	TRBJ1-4	TGCAGTGCACAGGGGGCGTCTGGTGAAAAACTGTTTTTT	CSAQGASGEKLFF
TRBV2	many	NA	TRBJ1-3	TGTGCCAGCAGAGCGGACTACTCTGGAAACACCATATATTTT	CASRADYSGNTIYF
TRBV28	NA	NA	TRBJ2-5	TGTGCCAGCAGCCTCGGGACGTTCGTCGAGACCCAGTACTTC	CASSLGTFVETQYF